Following are 17 T cell receptor beta chains from one sample sequenced in a study of shared clonotypes between healthy human individuals. Assay: immunoSEQ multiplex PCR; the TCRdb copy retains only in-frame clones and omits some. The sample has about 2.3 million clones; more than 85% are singletons. Specimen: naive CD4+ T cells from PBMCs. Subset defined: CD45RA+ positively selected. All receptors come from a man between 18 and 29 years old in good health. Some clones in this sample may be carry-over from other donors' samples.

This chain connects TRBV18 to TRBJ1-5; TRBD1 matches 7 bases. The germline V gene has CDR1 KGHSH and CDR2 LQKENI. CDR3 length: 15 residues. V lost 5 bases, J lost 7 bases, and 11 bases stayed unmatched. The CDR3: CASSAQGVEGQPQHF. The CDR3 bases are TGTGCCAGCTCAGCGCAGGGGGTAGAAGGACAGCCCCAGCATTTT. The variable domain in full, with the rest retrieved from reference TRBV18 and TRBJ1-5, is NAGVMQNPRHLVRRRGQEARLRCSPMKGHSHVYWYRQLPEEGLKFMVYLQKENIIDESGMPKERFSAEFPKEGPSILRIQQVVRGDSAAYFCASSAQGVEGQPQHFGDGTRLSIL.

This chain uses TRBV7-8 with TRBJ1-2, with TRBD1 matching over 8 bases. CDR3 size: 13 residues. Germline values: CDR1 SGHVS, CDR2 FQNEAQ. V was clipped by 5 bases and J by 7 bases; unmatched bases: 6. In DNA, the CDR3 is TGTGCCAGCAGCGTGACAGGGGAGCGTGGCTACACCTTC. This encodes CASSVTGERGYTF.

This clone was detected only a few times. An end of the junction does not agree with germline; a read error may underlie this. The gene calls are TRBV29-1 and TRBJ1-4; D perhaps matches TRBD1 (5 bases). The germline CDR1 and CDR2 sequences are SQVTM and ANQGSEA. CDR3 size: 11 residues. CDR3 nucleotides: TGCAGCGTTGAAGACTCACAGGCCCGATCCTTT. Translating it yields CSVEDSQARSF.

The chain uses TRBV7-2 and TRBJ2-7; D might be TRBD1 (5 bases). The V and J ends lost 1 base and 3 bases respectively, with 10 bases between them. Germline lookup yields CDR1 SGHTA and CDR2 FQGNSA. This CDR3 is built from 14 residues. CDR3 bases: TGTGCCAGCAGCTTAGAAACAGACAGCTACGAGCAGTACTTC. It is translated as CASSLETDSYEQYF. Combining the CDR3 with reference TRBV7-2 and TRBJ2-7 gives the whole variable domain GAGVSQSPSNKVTEKGKDVELRCDPISGHTALYWYRQSLGQGLEFLIYFQGNSAPDKSGLPSDRFSAERTGGSVSTLTIQRTQQEDSAVYLCASSLETDSYEQYFGPGTRLTVT.

The chain uses TRBV2 and TRBJ2-7, with 9 bases identical to TRBD2. The CDR3 loop spans 13 amino acids. Germline V gene data show CDR1 as SNHLY and CDR2 as FYNNEI. V was clipped by 10 bases and J by 4 bases; unmatched bases: 8. This chain's CDR3 is CATGLARDYEQYF. The DNA for the CDR3 is TGTGCCACTGGACTAGCGAGAGATTACGAGCAGTACTTC.

The V call is TRBV5-1, the J call TRBJ2-1, with D perhaps given as TRBD1 or TRBD2 (6 bases each). V lost 1 base and J 7 bases, leaving 18 bases between the germline ends. This CDR3 has 16 residues. Germline lookup yields CDR1 SGHRS and CDR2 YFSETQ. CDR3 loop: CASSLTWGARGNEQFF. The CDR3 nucleotides are TGCGCCAGCAGCTTGACCTGGGGGGCCCGCGGTAATGAGCAGTTCTTC.

The chain couples TRBV7-2 to TRBJ2-2; a possible D gene is TRBD1 (5 bases). CDR3 length equals 16 residues. The germline gives CDR1 SGHTA, CDR2 FQGNSA. With 2 bases removed from V and 1 base from J, the gap between germline ends came to 11 bases. The CDR3 DNA reads as TGTGCCAGCAGCTTATTGGGGCAGCGGAACACCGGGGAGCTGTTTTTT. It encodes CASSLLGQRNTGELFF.

The chain carries TRBV5-4 and TRBJ2-3; D is uncertain. The CDR3 contains 15 residues. Trimming left V 0 bases short and J 1 base short, with 9 bases between. The germline CDR1 and CDR2 sequences are SGHNT and YYREEE (reference sequence). This CDR3 is CASSLVVLGTDTQYF. The CDR3 DNA is TGTGCCAGCAGCTTGGTTGTCCTGGGCACAGATACGCAGTATTTT.

The chain carries TRBV19 and TRBJ2-1; D perhaps matches TRBD2 (6 bases). V was shortened by 7 bases and J by 6 bases, with 7 bases between the two germline ends. The CDR3 is 11 residues long. Germline-derived CDR1 and CDR2 are LNHDA and SQIVND (reference sequence). This CDR3 reads CASTGGNEQFF. The CDR3 DNA sequence: TGTGCCAGTACCGGGGGCAATGAGCAGTTCTTC.

The J gene is TRBJ2-3, the V gene TRBV6-6; the match to TRBD1 covers 11 bases. This CDR3 region has 16 residues. Looked up from germline, CDR1 is MNHNY and CDR2 is SVGAGI (reference sequence). V trimming: 0 bases; J trimming: 4 bases; junction bases outside the gene matches: 3. CDR3 sequence: CASSYSDRGHSDTQYF. CDR3 sequence (DNA): TGTGCCAGCAGTTACTCGGACAGGGGGCATTCAGATACGCAGTATTTT.

The chain employs TRBV6-5 and TRBJ2-1; D is undetermined. CDR1 and CDR2 (germline): MNHEY, SVGAGI. V was clipped by 4 bases and J by 5 bases, with 3 bases between them. CDR3 length equals 11 residues. The DNA of the CDR3 is TGTGCCAGCAGTTCCAACAATGAGCAGTTCTTC. This codes for CASSSNNEQFF.

This chain links TRBV10-3 with TRBJ2-1, with D perhaps matching TRBD2 (6 bases). This CDR3 contains 14 residues. Trimming shortened V by 8 bases and J by 7 bases, and 18 bases separated the two germline ends. CDR1 and CDR2 (germline): ENHRY, SYGVKD. DNA of the CDR3: TGTGCCATCGGGAGGAATCAAAATAGGAATGAGCAGTTCTTC. This codes for CAIGRNQNRNEQFF.

The chain combines TRBV5-1 with TRBJ2-5, with 8 bases fitting TRBD2. Germline assignment: CDR1 SGHRS and CDR2 YFSETQ. The junction had 5 bases not matched to a gene; V was cut back by 2 bases and J by 2 bases. This CDR3 has 15 residues. The CDR3 DNA is TGCGCCAGCAGCTTTAGCGGGGCAGGTCAAGAGACCCAGTACTTC. Its translation is CASSFSGAGQETQYF.

As to this clone: The same CDR3 arises from other DNA sequences in this sample as well. The CDR3 region is CASSSGLAGVDEQFF. CDR3 DNA: TGCGCCAGCAGCTCCGGACTAGCGGGAGTGGATGAGCAGTTCTTC. V gene TRBV5-1 combines with J gene TRBJ2-1; the match to TRBD2 covers 13 bases. Germline-derived CDR1 and CDR2 are SGHRS and YFSETQ. V gave up 3 bases and J gave up 8 bases; unmatched junction bases: 5. The CDR3 is 15 amino acids. The full variable domain, rest sourced from reference TRBV5-1 and TRBJ2-1, is KAGVTQTPRYLIKTRGQQVTLSCSPISGHRSVSWYQQTPGQGLQFLFEYFSETQRNKGNFPGRFSGRQFSNSRSEMNVSTLELGDSALYLCASSSGLAGVDEQFFGPGTRLTVL.

The V gene is TRBV5-8, the J gene TRBJ2-7; D may be TRBD2 (5 bases). The CDR3 runs 15 residues. V dropped 5 bases and J dropped 3 bases, with 18 bases sitting between them. Germline-derived CDR1 and CDR2 are SGHTS and YDEGEE. CDR3: CASRLYREGSYEQYF. The DNA for the CDR3 is TGTGCCAGCAGGCTATATCGTGAGGGCAGCTACGAGCAGTACTTC.

Points on this clone: Distinct nucleotide sequences in the sample also encode this CDR3. This chain joins TRBV7-2 and TRBJ2-7; D remains unclear. Germline V gene sequence: CDR1 SGHTA, CDR2 FQGNSA. The CDR3 totals 13 residues. The V and J ends lost 4 bases and 1 base respectively, with 8 bases between them. The CDR3 here is CASSSDPSYEQYF. The CDR3 region has the DNA TGTGCCAGCAGCTCCGACCCATCCTACGAGCAGTACTTC.

V is TRBV10-2 and J is TRBJ2-7, with D uncertain. The germline V and J ends were trimmed by 2 bases and 0 bases, with 11 bases remaining between them. Looked up from germline, CDR1 is WSHSY and CDR2 is SAAADI. This CDR3 comprises 15 residues. The CDR3 coding sequence is TGCGCCAGCAGTGAGCTATATGGGGTCTCCTACGAGCAGTACTTC. Amino acid sequence: CASSELYGVSYEQYF.